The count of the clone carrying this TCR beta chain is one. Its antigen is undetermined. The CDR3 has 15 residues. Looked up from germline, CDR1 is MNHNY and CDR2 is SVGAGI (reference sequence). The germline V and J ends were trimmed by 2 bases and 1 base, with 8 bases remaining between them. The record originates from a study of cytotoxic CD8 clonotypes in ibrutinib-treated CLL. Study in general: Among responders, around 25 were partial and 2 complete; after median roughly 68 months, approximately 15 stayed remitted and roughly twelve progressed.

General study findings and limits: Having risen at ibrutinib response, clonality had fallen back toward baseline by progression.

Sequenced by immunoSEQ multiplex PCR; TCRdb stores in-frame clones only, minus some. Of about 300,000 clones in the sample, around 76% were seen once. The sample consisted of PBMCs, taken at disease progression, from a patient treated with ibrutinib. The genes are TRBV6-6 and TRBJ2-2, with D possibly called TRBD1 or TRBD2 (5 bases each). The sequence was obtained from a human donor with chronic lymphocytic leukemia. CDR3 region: CASSYPGRNTGELFF. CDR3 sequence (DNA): TGTGCCAGCAGTTACCCGGGACGGAACACCGGGGAGCTGTTTTTT.